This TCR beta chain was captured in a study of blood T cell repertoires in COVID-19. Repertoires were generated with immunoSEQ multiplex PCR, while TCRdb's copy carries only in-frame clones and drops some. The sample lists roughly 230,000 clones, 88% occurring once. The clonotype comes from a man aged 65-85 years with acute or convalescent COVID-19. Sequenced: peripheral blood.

DNA of the CDR3: TGTGCCAGCAGCTTGGGGCTAGCGGGAGGCTCCTACGAGCAGTACTTC. This sequence encodes CASSLGLAGGSYEQYF. This sequence joins TRBV5-6 and TRBJ2-7; 11 nucleotides align to TRBD2. Trimming at V came to 0 bases and at J to 0 bases, leaving 2 bases not matched to a gene. The germline V gene encodes CDR1 SGHDT and CDR2 YYEEEE. The CDR3 length is 16 residues.